A single T cell receptor (beta chain) is shown here with its context. This entry comes from a study of technical replicates of blood from several donors. Deletions cut 2 bases from V and 6 bases from J, with 16 bases between. The CDR3 spans 15 residues. Germline CDR1 reads SNHLY; CDR2 reads FYNNEI. Sequencing used immunoSEQ multiplex PCR; TCRdb keeps in-frame clones, though not all of them. Of 75,000 to 95,000 clones detected, approximately 94% appear once; the ten largest clones hold approximately 0.41%. Sequences were obtained from T cells isolated from PBMCs. The chain uses TRBV2 and TRBJ1-1, with D maybe TRBD1 (6 bases). The clonotype originates from a human donor in good health. CDR3 DNA sequence: TGTGCCAGCAGTGAACCCAGGACAGTCATAGCTGAAGCTTTCTTT. Translation: CASSEPRTVIAEAFF.